The present T cell receptor (beta chain) was sequenced within a study of CD8 T cells in ankylosing spondylitis (TCRdb year 2017). Looking at the study overall: The study set out to find disease-linked TCR variants by profiling T cell receptor beta repertoires in ankylosing spondylitis patients and healthy donors. In total, the full study cohort was made up of nearly 110 healthy donors and 25 to 30 ankylosing spondylitis patients. Samples of peripheral blood were taken, and for ankylosing spondylitis patients, synovial fluid was collected as well. Broader findings and caveats from the paper: Blood from ankylosing spondylitis patients appeared to be characterized by a TCR beta motif made up of seven or eight highly homologous amino acid variants. The disease-linked clones showed a CD8+ phenotype and occurred at relatively low frequencies in peripheral blood. Some motif variants had previously been reported in the synovial fluid and blood of reactive arthritis patients, which suggests shared mechanisms of disease initiation. Significant enrichment of the disease-linked clones was reported in matched synovial fluid samples from ankylosing spondylitis patients.

This clonotype was recorded many times. Its binding antigen is unknown. No qualities accompany the bases; no much larger clone lies one base away. Sequencing was performed on an Illumina HiSeq 2500. Quantitative 5'-RACE with molecular barcodes was used to prepare TCR beta libraries. The paper's processing steps were these. To identify disease-linked TCR variants, a new computational method was used, one built on a probabilistic model of VDJ rearrangement. TCRdb reprocessing: public reads trimmed at Q25 with fastp, clones called with MiXCR, in-frame beta chains kept. Entries that share a CDR3 protein sequence are merged under the most common genes and DNA. The V and J calls here are based on TCRdb, not the publication. The sample data list fewer than 550,000 distinct CDR3 sequences, and under 5.5% of these were observed just once. Under 4.5% of the sample lies in the top ten. The TCR comes from a male donor with ankylosing spondylitis. Sequencing was performed on blood, either unsorted or a sorted T cell fraction (not recorded which).

This receptor carries the CDR3 CASSSNSGVAKNIQYF. The DNA reads TGTGCCAGCAGTTCCAATAGCGGAGTAGCCAAAAACATTCAGTACTTC. The rearranged chain carries TRBV6-2 or TRBV6-3 and TRBJ2-4; TRBD2 is a possible D gene, resting on 6 matching bases. V and J are truncated by 4 bases and 0 bases respectively, leaving an intervening sequence of 13 bases. Taken from cysteine to phenylalanine, the CDR3 has 16 residues. Only CDR3 DNA remains: 48 bases, in frame from the first base. The germline V gene provides CDR1 MNHEY and CDR2 SVGEGT.